These T cell receptor beta chains were read from a single sample in a study of blood T cell repertoires in COVID-19. Profiled with immunoSEQ multiplex PCR; TCRdb holds only in-frame clones, not every one. The sample shows about 200,000 clones, approximately 78% of them seen only once. Material for sequencing was peripheral blood. The receptor set was obtained from an elderly woman with COVID-19, enrolled during active disease. The CDR3 runs from the conserved cysteine through the conserved F or W.

v_gene,j_gene,CDR3aa
TRBV12-1,TRBJ1-2,CASSNIRDRTKNVGGYTF
TRBV19,TRBJ1-2,CASSIPGTGGLYGYTF
TRBV12-5,TRBJ2-1,CASTGKYNEQFF
TRBV20-1,TRBJ1-3,CSASPGFGNTIYF
TRBV27,TRBJ2-1,CASKRGDSYNEQFF
TRBV27,TRBJ1-1,CASRFQEATEAFF
TRBV15,TRBJ2-5,CATSRGTGIQETQYF
TRBV28,TRBJ2-5,CASTNRGTGTQETQYF
TRBV6-5,TRBJ1-3,CASSLRVNVGNTIYF
TRBV2,TRBJ2-6,CASRLRGPSSGANVLTF
TRBV27,TRBJ2-1,CASSFTFGTEQFF
TRBV12-3/TRBV12-4,TRBJ2-2,CASGQSYTGELFF
TRBV29-1,TRBJ1-4,CSVELWGGTGHEKLFF
TRBV30,TRBJ1-1,CAWSVGLTGNTEAFF
TRBV6-2/TRBV6-3,TRBJ2-7,CASSSAIKTDRLYLAWPYF
TRBV10-3,TRBJ2-1,CAISDSGGAHEQFF
TRBV28,TRBJ1-1,CASSLKGWGGVSEAFF
TRBV28,TRBJ2-7,CASSFRTSEQYF
TRBV18,TRBJ1-1,CASSPWTAPGFTEAFF
TRBV7-2,TRBJ1-3,CASREGFSGNTIYF
TRBV7-4,TRBJ2-4,CASSLEAGTKNIQYF
TRBV15,TRBJ2-2,CATSRLPGTGRVGTGELFF
TRBV3-1/TRBV3-2,TRBJ1-6,CASSQVGSPLHF
TRBV5-1,TRBJ1-2,CASSTPGGAGYTF
TRBV11-2,TRBJ2-7,CASSPGGLYEQYF
TRBV29-1,TRBJ2-1,CSVELTSNEQFF
TRBV18,TRBJ1-4,CASSPGQAEKLFF
TRBV7-3,TRBJ2-1,CASSLIGGASNEQFF
TRBV15,TRBJ1-1,CAFPTGRRTEAFF
TRBV12-3/TRBV12-4,TRBJ1-2,CASSLGTGTIYTF
TRBV13,TRBJ2-3,CATSRGRADTQYF
TRBV5-1,TRBJ1-6,CASSPGHADNSPLHF
TRBV18,TRBJ2-7,CASSPSSGAYEQYF
TRBV11-1,TRBJ2-7,CASSSGQIGSYEQYF
TRBV5-4,TRBJ1-2,CASSWTDPGSGYTF
TRBV28,TRBJ2-7,CASKRGHEQYF
TRBV19,TRBJ2-1,CASSIRWGLSYNEQFF
TRBV19,TRBJ1-5,CASSHRREGQPQHF
TRBV6-6,TRBJ2-7,CASSPRTSGRGYEQYF
TRBV29-1,TRBJ1-1,CSVESVLGGGSEAFF